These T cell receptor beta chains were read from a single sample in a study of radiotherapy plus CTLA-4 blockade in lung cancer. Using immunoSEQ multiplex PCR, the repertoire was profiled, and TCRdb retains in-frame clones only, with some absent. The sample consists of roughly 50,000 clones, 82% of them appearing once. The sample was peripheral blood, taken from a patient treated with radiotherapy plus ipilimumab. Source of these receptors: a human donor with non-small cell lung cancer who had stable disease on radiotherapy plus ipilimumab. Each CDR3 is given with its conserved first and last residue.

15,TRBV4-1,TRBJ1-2,CASSQTTGTGFGYTF
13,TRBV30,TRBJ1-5,CAWAFQARQPQHF
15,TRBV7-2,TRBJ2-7,CASSSGLDTHYEQYF
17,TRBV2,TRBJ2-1,CASSALPDSTSYNEQFF
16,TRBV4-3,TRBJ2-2,CASSQVQGLNTGELFF
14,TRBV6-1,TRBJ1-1,CASSQGLGDTEAFF
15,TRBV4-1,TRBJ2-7,CASSQDLAGQRKQYF
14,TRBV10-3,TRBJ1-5,CAIGTGTNNQPQHF
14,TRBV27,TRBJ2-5,CASSFTGGSKTQYF
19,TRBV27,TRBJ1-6,CASSWTQSHLDRGNSPLHF
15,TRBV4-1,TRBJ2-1,CASSRSGSPRDEQFF
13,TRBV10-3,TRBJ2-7,CAIKAASGHEQYF
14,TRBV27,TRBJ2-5,CASSPIPHRERQYF
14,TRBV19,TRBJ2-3,CASKQQASTDTQYF
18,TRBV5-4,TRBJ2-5,CASSSGTSGRFVQETQYF
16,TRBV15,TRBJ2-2,CATSTSPSWDTGELFF
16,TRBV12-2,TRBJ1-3,CASRYRDRGSGNTIYF
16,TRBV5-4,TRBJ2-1,CASSLVTSGPYNEQFF
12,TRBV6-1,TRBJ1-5,CASSERNQPQHF
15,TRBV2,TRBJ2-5,CASSALAGVGETQYF
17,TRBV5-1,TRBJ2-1,CASRQDGNSRSYNEQFF
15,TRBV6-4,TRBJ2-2,CASSDSAGGPGELFF
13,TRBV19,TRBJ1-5,CASSAGGNQPQHF
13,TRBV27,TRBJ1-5,CASSSLPGQPQHF
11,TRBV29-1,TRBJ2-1,CSVDRDNEQFF
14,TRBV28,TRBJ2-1,CASSLLVSRGEQFF
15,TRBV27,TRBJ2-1,CASSLATSGLNEQFF
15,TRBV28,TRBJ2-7,CASSWTSGSSYEQYF
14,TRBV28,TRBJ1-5,CASSFGRGIQPQHF
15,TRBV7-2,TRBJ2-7,CAGNRLSSGAYEQYF
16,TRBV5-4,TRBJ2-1,CASSFPGLAEYNEQFF
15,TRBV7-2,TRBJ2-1,CASSLGSGRPGEQFF
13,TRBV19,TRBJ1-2,CASTPGQNYGYTF
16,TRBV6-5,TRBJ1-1,CASSYWGRRENTEAFF
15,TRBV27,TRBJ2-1,CASSRLAGPHNEQFF
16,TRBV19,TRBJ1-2,CASSIELGERNYGYTF
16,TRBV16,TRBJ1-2,CASSQKLEGINYGYTF
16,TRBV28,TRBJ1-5,CASSLGGTGLMGPQHF
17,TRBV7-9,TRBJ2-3,CASSLGLLFRQGDTQYF
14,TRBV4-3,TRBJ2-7,CASSRGEGDYEQYF
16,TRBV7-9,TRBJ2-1,CASSLGPGLSYNEQFF
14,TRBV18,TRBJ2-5,CASSPLPVQETQYF
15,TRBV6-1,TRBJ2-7,CASSERAGKPYEQYF
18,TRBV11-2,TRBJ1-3,CASSLAPDRLSSGNTIYF
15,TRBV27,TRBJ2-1,CASRRARSSINEQFF
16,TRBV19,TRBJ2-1,CASSIISGVGYNEQFF
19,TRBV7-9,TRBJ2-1,CASSYRDRVSSGSYNEQFF
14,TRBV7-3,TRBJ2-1,CASSTNGLAPSTIF
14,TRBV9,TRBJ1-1,CASSVGADNTEAFF
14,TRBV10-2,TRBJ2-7,CASRSWTSGNEQYF
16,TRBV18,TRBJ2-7,CASSPTPGTGPYEQYF
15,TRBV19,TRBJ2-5,CASSIGTDSQETQYF
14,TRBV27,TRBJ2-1,CASRPGLADNEQFF
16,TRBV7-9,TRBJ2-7,CASSLAGSGWDYEQYF
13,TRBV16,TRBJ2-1,CASSWGQDSEQFF